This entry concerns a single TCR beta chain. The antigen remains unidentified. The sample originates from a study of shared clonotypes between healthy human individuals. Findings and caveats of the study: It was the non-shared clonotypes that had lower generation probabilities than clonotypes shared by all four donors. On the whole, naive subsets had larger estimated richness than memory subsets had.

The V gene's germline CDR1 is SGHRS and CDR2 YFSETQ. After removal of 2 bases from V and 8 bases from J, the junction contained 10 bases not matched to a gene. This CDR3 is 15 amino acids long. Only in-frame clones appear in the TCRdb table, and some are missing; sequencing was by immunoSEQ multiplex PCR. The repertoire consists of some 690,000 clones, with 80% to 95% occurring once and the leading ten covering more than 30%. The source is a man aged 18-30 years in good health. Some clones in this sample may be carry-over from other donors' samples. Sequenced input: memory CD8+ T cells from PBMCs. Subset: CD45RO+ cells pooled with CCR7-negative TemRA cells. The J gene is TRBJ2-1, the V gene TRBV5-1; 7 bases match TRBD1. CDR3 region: CASSFLPQTGDEQFF. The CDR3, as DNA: TGCGCCAGCAGCTTTTTACCCCAAACAGGGGATGAGCAGTTCTTC.